The sequence of this T cell receptor (beta chain) was determined in a study of technical replicates of blood from a handful of donors. Germline CDR1 is MGHRA and CDR2 is YSYEKL. V lost 0 bases and J lost 4; bases outside the gene matches: 6. The CDR3 totals 16 residues. Clones were sequenced by immunoSEQ multiplex PCR, and TCRdb holds only the in-frame ones, with some missing. This sample has 60,000 to 75,000 clones, with about 86% found just once. The sequenced material came from PBMCs. The source of this sequence is a human donor in good health. Some clones in this sample may be carry-over from other donors' samples. This chain joins TRBV4-1 and TRBJ1-5; 7 bases are shared with TRBD1. DNA of the CDR3: TGCGCCAGCAGCCAAGACCGGGACAGTCAAAATCAGCCCCAGCATTTT. Amino acid sequence: CASSQDRDSQNQPQHF.